Listed here are 9 T cell receptor beta chains from one sample, sequenced in a study of cytomegalovirus exposure and HLA in healthy donors. Only in-frame clones appear in the TCRdb table, and some are missing; sequencing was by immunoSEQ multiplex PCR. The data show 55,000 to 75,000 clones, about 95% seen once. The sequenced sample was PBMCs. The receptors originated from a woman aged 18 to 35 in good health and CMV-seropositive.

The rearrangement uses TRBV12-2 and TRBJ2-1; the table's D gene call, TRBD2, was not cross checked with the DNA. TRBV12-2 is a pseudogene. There are 19 residues in the CDR3. The CDR3 sequence: CASRLGTSGRVPVGNEQFF. Here the CDR3 DNA reads TGTGCAAGTCGCTTAGGAACTAGCGGTCGAGTTCCCGTGGGGAATGAGCAGTTCTTC.

The chain has TRBV28 and TRBJ1-1; 7 bases align to TRBD1. Looked up from germline, CDR1 is MDHEN and CDR2 is SYDVKM. The CDR3 sequence is 18 residues long. J was trimmed by 4 bases and V by 2 bases; bases with no gene match: 16. The CDR3: CASSLGFRGGRLSTEAFF. Here the CDR3 DNA reads TGTGCCAGCAGTTTAGGATTTAGAGGGGGCAGGTTATCCACTGAAGCTTTCTTT.

The CDR3 loop reads CASGTSGSYEQFF. The CDR3 coding sequence is TGTGCCAGCGGCACTAGCGGGAGTTATGAGCAGTTCTTC. The chain recombines TRBV13 with TRBJ2-1, with 11 positions matching TRBD2. CDR1 is PRHDT and CDR2 is FYEKMQ in the germline V gene (reference sequence). The ends lost 8 bases at V and 8 bases at J; junction bases unmatched: 5. The CDR3 covers 13 residues.

The chain links TRBV4-2 to TRBJ1-6, with D hard to call. The germline CDR1 and CDR2 sequences are LGHNA and YNFKEQ. The CDR3 spans 17 residues. Trimming took 5 bases from V and 14 from J, leaving 28 bases between them. CDR3: CASSTSISQSGIVALHF. The CDR3 nucleotides are TGTGCCAGCAGCACAAGCATATCCCAATCGGGGATCGTGGCCCTCCACTTT.

The J gene is TRBJ2-1, the V gene TRBV6-6; D is unclear. The germline V and J ends were trimmed by 3 bases and 5 bases, with 5 bases remaining between them. Germline V gene data show CDR1 as MNHNY and CDR2 as SVGAGI (reference sequence). The CDR3 length is 12 residues. This CDR3 reads CASSYPNNEQFF. CDR3 nucleotide sequence: TGTGCCAGCAGTTATCCAAACAATGAGCAGTTCTTC.

The rearrangement uses TRBV5-6 and TRBJ1-1, with D unclear. The V end lost 4 bases, the J end lost 0 bases, and 13 bases lay between the germline ends. This CDR3 has 15 amino acids. Germline V gene data show CDR1 as SGHDT and CDR2 as YYEEEE. The DNA of the CDR3 is TGTGCCAGCAGCCCACTCGACATATTGAACACTGAAGCTTTCTTT. This codes for CASSPLDILNTEAFF.

The V gene is TRBV5-1, the J gene TRBJ1-1; 7 bases map to TRBD1. The germline gives CDR1 SGHRS, CDR2 YFSETQ. Trimming cost V 4 bases and J 0 bases; bases outside gene matches: 9. The CDR3 has 16 residues. In nucleotides, the CDR3 is TGCGCCAGCAGCAAGGGACAGCAAAAGATGAACACTGAAGCTTTCTTT. Translating gives CASSKGQQKMNTEAFF.

The rearrangement links TRBV9 to TRBJ1-2; no clear D gene. Germline V gene lookup returns CDR1 SGDLS and CDR2 YYNGEE. Between the trimmed V and J ends, which lost 0 bases and 4 bases, there was a span of 7 bases. This CDR3 has 13 residues. The CDR3 DNA reads TGTGCCAGCAGCGTAGATCCGGGCTATGGCTACACCTTC. As protein: CASSVDPGYGYTF. Full variable domain (missing parts from reference TRBV9 and TRBJ1-2): DSGVTQTPKHLITATGQRVTLRCSPRSGDLSVYWYQQSLDQGLQFLIQYYNGEERAKGNILERFSAQQFPDLHSELNLSSLELGDSALYFCASSVDPGYGYTFGSGTRLTVV.

This sequence joins TRBV30 and TRBJ1-2; tentatively, D is TRBD1 (6 bases). Trimming took 4 bases from V and 4 from J, leaving 13 bases between them. Germline V lookup: CDR1 GTSNPN, CDR2 SVGIG (reference sequence). This CDR3 is built from 13 residues. The CDR3 sequence: CAWTPQGFYGYTF. The CDR3, as DNA: TGTGCCTGGACCCCACAGGGATTCTATGGCTACACCTTC.